These 6 T cell receptor beta chains share one sample of origin, sequenced in a study of a mutant IDH1 vaccine in newly diagnosed glioma. The table came from immunoSEQ multiplex PCR; TCRdb's copy has only in-frame clones and leaves some out. The sample has around 60,000 clones, roughly 76% seen once. As to time point: week 35, safety follow-up. The investigators gave 300 ug of mutant IDH1 20-mer peptide in each vaccine dose, together with topical imiquimod. Which antigens these TCRs recognize remains unknown. The input for sequencing was PBMCs, taken from a glioma patient whose treatment included an IDH1 peptide vaccine. These receptors all stem from a middle-aged man with glioma.

The J gene is TRBJ1-5, the V gene TRBV2; 7 bases map to TRBD1. CDR3 length: 15 residues. Unmatched junction bases numbered 3, after V lost 4 bases and J lost 0 bases. Germline lookup yields CDR1 SNHLY and CDR2 FYNNEI. CDR3 sequence reads: CASSVTGSSNQPQHF. The CDR3 DNA follows: TGTGCCAGCAGTGTGACAGGGAGTAGCAATCAGCCCCAGCATTTT.

The chain combines TRBV7-3 with TRBJ2-1; D is possibly TRBD1 (6 bases). Germline CDR1 reads SGHTA; CDR2 reads FQGTGA. The V end was cut by 5 bases, the J end by 10 bases, with 15 bases between. CDR3 size: 13 residues. CDR3 in amino acids: CASSPNTGKEQFF. Written as DNA, the CDR3 is TGTGCCAGCAGCCCTAATACAGGGAAAGAGCAGTTCTTC.

This clone was observed a single time. The chain combines TRBV27 with TRBJ2-7; 7 bases match TRBD1. Germline V lookup: CDR1 MNHEY, CDR2 SMNVEV (reference sequence). The CDR3 has 16 amino acids. V was clipped by 6 bases and J by 2 bases; unmatched bases: 13. DNA for the CDR3: TGTGCCAGCAGACCGGACAGGTCCCCTCTCACCTACGAGCAGTACTTC. It is translated as CASRPDRSPLTYEQYF.

The sample holds one count of this clone. The CDR3 sequence: CASSLVRGPNEKLFF. The CDR3, as DNA: TGTGCCAGCAGCTTGGTTCGGGGCCCTAATGAAAAACTGTTTTTT. The rearrangement uses TRBV5-4 and TRBJ1-4; a possible D gene is TRBD1 (5 bases). Germline assignment: CDR1 SGHNT and CDR2 YYREEE (reference sequence). The CDR3 consists of 15 residues. Trimming cost V 0 bases and J 3 bases, with 9 bases left between them.

V and J are TRBV9 and TRBJ2-1, with D maybe TRBD1 (5 bases). The CDR3 is 13 residues long. Trimming removed 0 bases at V and 8 bases at J, with 9 bases between. CDR1 is SGDLS and CDR2 is YYNGEE in the germline V gene. CDR3: CASSVGRGDEQFF. The CDR3, as DNA: TGTGCCAGCAGCGTAGGTAGGGGCGATGAGCAGTTCTTC. Supplemented by reference TRBV9 and TRBJ2-1, the full variable domain reads DSGVTQTPKHLITATGQRVTLRCSPRSGDLSVYWYQQSLDQGLQFLIQYYNGEERAKGNILERFSAQQFPDLHSELNLSSLELGDSALYFCASSVGRGDEQFFGPGTRLTVL.

This clone was counted only a few times. J is TRBJ2-1 and V is TRBV2; D assignment may be TRBD1 or TRBD2 (5 bases each). Trimming shortened V by 6 bases and J by 4 bases, and 19 bases separated the two germline ends. The CDR3 has 16 amino acids. CDR1 is SNHLY and CDR2 is FYNNEI in the germline V gene. As DNA, the CDR3 is TGTGCCAGCAGCCCCTCCGGGGCCAGCCGGTACAATGAGCAGTTCTTC. Translated: CASSPSGASRYNEQFF.